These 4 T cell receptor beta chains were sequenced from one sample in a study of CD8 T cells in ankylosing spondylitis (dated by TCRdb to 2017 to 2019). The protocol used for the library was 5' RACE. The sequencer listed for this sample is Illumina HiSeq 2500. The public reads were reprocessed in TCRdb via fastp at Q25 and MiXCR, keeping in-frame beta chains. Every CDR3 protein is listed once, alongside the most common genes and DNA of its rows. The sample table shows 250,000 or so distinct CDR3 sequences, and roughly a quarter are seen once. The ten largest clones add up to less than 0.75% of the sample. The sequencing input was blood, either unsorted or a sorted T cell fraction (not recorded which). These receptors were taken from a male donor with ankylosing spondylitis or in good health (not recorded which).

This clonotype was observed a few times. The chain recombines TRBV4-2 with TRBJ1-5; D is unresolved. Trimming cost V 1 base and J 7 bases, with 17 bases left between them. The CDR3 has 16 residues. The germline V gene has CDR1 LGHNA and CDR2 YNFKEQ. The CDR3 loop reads CASSQVAGSTGQPQHF. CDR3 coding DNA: TGTGCCAGCAGCCAAGTGGCGGGGAGTACTGGCCAGCCCCAGCATTTT.

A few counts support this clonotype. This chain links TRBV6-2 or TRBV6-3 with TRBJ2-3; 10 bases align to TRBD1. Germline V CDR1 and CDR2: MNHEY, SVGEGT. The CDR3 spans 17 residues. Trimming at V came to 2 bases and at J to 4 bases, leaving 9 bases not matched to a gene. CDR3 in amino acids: CASSYPAGTGASDTQYF. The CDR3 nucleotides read TGTGCCAGCAGTTACCCCGCCGGGACAGGGGCGTCAGATACGCAGTATTTT.

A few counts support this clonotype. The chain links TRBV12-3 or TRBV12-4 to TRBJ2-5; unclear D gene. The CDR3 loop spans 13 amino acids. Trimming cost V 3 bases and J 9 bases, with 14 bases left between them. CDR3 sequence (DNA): TGTGCCAGCAGTTTTTCGAAGTCTGGGGCCCAGTACTTC. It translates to CASSFSKSGAQYF.

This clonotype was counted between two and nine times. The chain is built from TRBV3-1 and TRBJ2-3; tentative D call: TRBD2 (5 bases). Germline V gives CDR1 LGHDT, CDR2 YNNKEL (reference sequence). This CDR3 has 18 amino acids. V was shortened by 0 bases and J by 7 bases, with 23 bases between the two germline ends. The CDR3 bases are TGTGCCAGCAGCCAAGACTGGCCGGGGTCTGCCGGGGTAAATACGCAGTATTTT. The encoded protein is CASSQDWPGSAGVNTQYF.